The 27 T cell receptor beta chains presented below share a single source sample, sequenced in a study of blood T cell repertoires in COVID-19. The assay was immunoSEQ multiplex PCR, and TCRdb's table has in-frame clones only and misses some. The sample carries hundreds of thousands of clones, 75% to 90% recorded once. Specimen: peripheral blood. Receptors originate from a woman aged 70-85 years with COVID-19, enrolled during active disease.

The CDR3 region is CASRIGTGQTYEQYF. The CDR3, as DNA: TGTGCCAGCAGGATAGGAACAGGGCAAACCTACGAGCAGTACTTC. The rearrangement links TRBV28 to TRBJ2-7; possibly TRBD1 for D (6 bases). Trimming pared 6 bases from V and 2 bases from J, leaving 17 bases between. The germline V gene has CDR1 MDHEN and CDR2 SYDVKM. CDR3 length equals 15 residues.

The chain carries TRBV5-1 and TRBJ2-5, with a weak D call TRBD2 (7 bases). Germline assignment: CDR1 SGHRS and CDR2 YFSETQ. V was shortened by 6 bases and J by 3 bases, with 18 bases between the two germline ends. This CDR3 is built from 15 residues. CDR3 loop: CASTSRGGGKETQYF. The CDR3 DNA reads as TGCGCCAGCACTAGCAGGGGAGGGGGAAAAGAGACCCAGTACTTC.

The V and J genes are TRBV24-1 and TRBJ1-2, with D maybe TRBD1 (6 bases). The V gene lost 3 bases and the J gene lost 4 bases, with 11 bases spanning the gap. CDR1 and CDR2 from the germline V gene are KGHDR and SFDVKD. CDR3 length: 14 residues. The CDR3 DNA is TGTGCCACCAGTGATCCGGACAGTCCCTATGGCTACACCTTC. Protein product: CATSDPDSPYGYTF.

The V gene is TRBV10-3, the J gene TRBJ2-6, with D tentatively TRBD1 (6 bases). Germline V CDR1 and CDR2: ENHRY, SYGVKD. Between the trimmed V and J ends, which lost 0 bases and 1 base, there was a span of 7 bases. CDR3 length equals 16 residues. The CDR3 is CAISESQGSGANVLTF. The CDR3 nucleotides read TGTGCCATCAGTGAGTCGCAGGGGTCTGGGGCCAACGTCCTGACTTTC.

There are a few counts of this clone. This chain uses TRBV6-5 with TRBJ2-2; 8 nucleotides agree with TRBD1. The CDR3 is made up of 16 amino acids. V dropped 2 bases and J dropped 7; count of bases not matched to a gene: 9. Germline assignment: CDR1 MNHEY and CDR2 SVGAGI. CDR3 DNA: TGTGCCAGCAGTTACGGGCAGGGGGCGATGAACGGGGAGCTGTTTTTT. Translated, it gives CASSYGQGAMNGELFF.

The rearrangement uses TRBV3-1 (or the pseudogene TRBV3-2) and TRBJ2-1; 7 bases map to TRBD2. V lost 2 bases to trimming and J lost 8 bases; unmatched junction nucleotides: 12. Germline assignment: CDR1 LGHDT and CDR2 YNNKEL (reference sequence). The CDR3 contains 16 residues. CDR3 DNA sequence: TGTGCCAGCAGCCAACCCGGGACTACCCTTGAGGATGAGCAGTTCTTC. Protein sequence: CASSQPGTTLEDEQFF.

The chain joins TRBV7-9 to TRBJ2-7; the match to TRBD1 covers 7 bases. The CDR3 consists of 15 residues. V shed 1 base and J 3 bases; nucleotides not matched to a gene: 6. Germline-derived CDR1 and CDR2 are SEHNR and FQNEAQ (reference sequence). The CDR3 region has the DNA TGTGCCAGCAGCTTAGTCCAGACAGGGAGCTACGAGCAGTACTTC. Protein: CASSLVQTGSYEQYF.

V is TRBV5-4 and J is TRBJ2-7; D perhaps matches TRBD1 (5 bases). Germline V gene data show CDR1 as SGHNT and CDR2 as YYREEE (reference sequence). The CDR3 is 12 residues long. The V end was cut by 5 bases, the J end by 3 bases, with 9 bases between. The CDR3 nucleotides are TGTGCCAGCAGTCAAGGGGACTACGAGCAGTACTTC. It yields the protein CASSQGDYEQYF.

CDR3 sequence reads: CASRIRRTDTEAFF. DNA of the CDR3: TGTGCCAGCAGAATCCGAAGGACAGACACTGAAGCTTTCTTT. The chain is built from TRBV7-2 and TRBJ1-1; D perhaps matches TRBD1 (6 bases). Germline lookup yields CDR1 SGHTA and CDR2 FQGNSA. V lost 6 bases and J 3 bases, leaving 14 bases between the germline ends. CDR3 length: 14 residues. The full variable domain, in which reference TRBV7-2 and TRBJ1-1 provide the parts outside the CDR3, is GAGVSQSPSNKVTEKGKDVELRCDPISGHTALYWYRQSLGQGLEFLIYFQGNSAPDKSGLPSDRFSAERTGGSVSTLTIQRTQQEDSAVYLCASRIRRTDTEAFFGQGTRLTVV.

This chain links TRBV23-1 with TRBJ2-1, with D possibly TRBD2 on 5 matching bases. TRBV23-1 is known as an ORF, though its function is uncertain. Trimming stripped 8 bases from V and 10 bases from J, with 9 bases between. The CDR3 is made up of 10 amino acids. The CDR3 loop reads CASWTSEQFF. The DNA of the CDR3 is TGCGCCAGCTGGACTTCCGAGCAGTTCTTC.

This clone showed up many times. The V call is TRBV12-5, the J call TRBJ2-3; 10 bases line up with TRBD2. J gave up 2 bases and V 5 bases, and 10 bases lay outside the gene matches. This CDR3 region has 17 residues. Germline V gene lookup returns CDR1 LGHNT and CDR2 FRNRAP. CDR3 sequence: CASGPDLAGGSTDTQYF. Here the CDR3 DNA reads TGTGCTAGTGGTCCGGATTTAGCGGGGGGCTCCACAGATACGCAGTATTTT.

V usage is TRBV7-2 and J usage is TRBJ2-7; no definite D call. From germline, CDR1 is SGHTA and CDR2 FQGNSA. V lost 1 base and J lost 0, with 13 bases in between. The CDR3 extends over 16 amino acids. The CDR3 is CASSLVHSSSSYEQYF. The CDR3 nucleotides are TGTGCCAGCAGCTTAGTGCACTCCTCAAGCTCCTACGAGCAGTACTTC.

This clone has just one count. This chain connects TRBV5-5 to TRBJ1-2; D gene unclear. Between the trimmed V and J ends, which lost 0 bases and 4 bases, there was a span of 10 bases. Germline assignment: CDR1 SGHKS and CDR2 YYEKEE (reference sequence). This CDR3 has 14 residues. DNA for the CDR3: TGTGCCAGCAGCTTGGTGGAGTTGGCCTATGGCTACACCTTC. Residues: CASSLVELAYGYTF. The whole variable domain, remainder taken from reference TRBV5-5 and TRBJ1-2, is DAGVTQSPTHLIKTRGQQVTLRCSPISGHKSVSWYQQVLGQGPQFIFQYYEKEERGRGNFPDRFSARQFPNYSSELNVNALLLGDSALYLCASSLVELAYGYTFGSGTRLTVV.

The V and J genes are TRBV20-1 and TRBJ1-1; D is unclear. The germline V gene has CDR1 DFQATT and CDR2 SNEGSKA (reference sequence). The ends were cut back, 3 bases at V and 1 base at J, with 18 bases in the middle. The CDR3 is 16 amino acids. This CDR3 is CSASQYSGFRNTEAFF. In nucleotides, the CDR3 is TGCAGTGCTAGTCAATACTCGGGTTTTAGGAACACTGAAGCTTTCTTT.

The V call is TRBV2, the J call TRBJ2-7; 9 bases are a match to TRBD1. This CDR3 spans 15 amino acids. The V gene end was trimmed by 6 bases and the J gene end by 2 bases; junction bases not matched to a gene: 8. The germline gives CDR1 SNHLY, CDR2 FYNNEI. Here the CDR3 DNA reads TGTGCCAGCAGGGAGACACAGGGGGCGGCCTACGAGCAGTACTTC. It yields the protein CASRETQGAAYEQYF.

Turning to this clone: Different DNA sequences within this sample yield the same CDR3. This sequence joins TRBV28 and TRBJ1-2, with 7 bases lining up with TRBD1. CDR1 and CDR2 from the germline V gene are MDHEN and SYDVKM. The junction had 0 bases not matched to a gene; V was cut back by 3 bases and J by 2 bases. The CDR3 spans 13 residues. CDR3 in amino acids: CASSLGQNYGYTF. CDR3 DNA: TGTGCCAGCAGTTTGGGACAGAACTATGGCTACACCTTC.

The chain carries TRBV30 and TRBJ1-4, with a tentative D call TRBD1 (5 bases). This CDR3 has 15 residues. V was pared by 2 bases and J by 7 bases, with 17 bases between. From germline, CDR1 is GTSNPN and CDR2 SVGIG (reference sequence). The CDR3 sequence is CAWSRGGGGGEKLFF. The DNA of the CDR3 is TGTGCCTGGAGTCGCGGGGGGGGAGGAGGTGAAAAACTGTTTTTT.

This sequence joins TRBV5-4 and TRBJ1-2, with 8 positions matching TRBD1. With 4 bases clipped from V and 6 bases from J, the junction kept 8 bases outside the gene matches. Germline assignment: CDR1 SGHNT and CDR2 YYREEE (reference sequence). This CDR3 has 14 residues. The CDR3 protein is CASSPRGREDGYTF. DNA for the CDR3: TGTGCCAGCAGCCCCAGGGGGCGCGAGGATGGCTACACCTTC.

V is TRBV5-5 and J is TRBJ2-7; 11 nucleotides line up with TRBD2. Trimming at V came to 0 bases and at J to 3 bases, leaving 5 bases not matched to a gene. This CDR3 has 16 amino acids. CDR1 is SGHKS and CDR2 is YYEKEE in the germline V gene (reference sequence). CDR3 sequence reads: CASSLVVLAGGYEQYF. As DNA, the CDR3 is TGTGCCAGCAGCTTGGTGGTGCTAGCGGGGGGCTACGAGCAGTACTTC.

As DNA, the CDR3 is TGTGCCAGCAGCTTAAAGCTAGCGGGGGCCGACTATGAGCAGTTCTTC. Translated: CASSLKLAGADYEQFF. V and J are TRBV7-3 and TRBJ2-1, with 10 positions matching TRBD2. This CDR3 comprises 16 residues. CDR1 and CDR2 (germline): SGHTA, FQGTGA. The J segment lost 8 bases and the V segment lost 1 base, leaving 8 bases of the junction unmatched.

The table lists this clone with a count of one. The rearrangement uses TRBV4-2 and TRBJ2-7; tentative D call: TRBD1 (5 bases). The V end lost 1 base, the J end lost 0 bases, and 7 bases lay between the germline ends. Germline CDR1 is LGHNA and CDR2 is YNFKEQ. The CDR3 covers 14 residues. CDR3 sequence: CASSQAGYSYEQYF. The CDR3 nucleotides are TGTGCCAGCAGCCAAGCAGGGTACTCCTACGAGCAGTACTTC.

The chain joins TRBV5-1 to TRBJ1-1; D might be TRBD1 (6 bases). Germline V gene sequence: CDR1 SGHRS, CDR2 YFSETQ. V was clipped by 4 bases and J by 3 bases, with 13 bases between them. The CDR3 is made up of 14 amino acids. The CDR3 DNA sequence: TGCGCCAGCAGCACCAGGGGCCGAGACACTGAAGCTTTCTTT. It translates to CASSTRGRDTEAFF.

V and J are TRBV5-1 and TRBJ2-7; 7 nucleotides line up with TRBD2. The CDR3 extends over 15 amino acids. CDR1 and CDR2 (germline): SGHRS, YFSETQ. The J segment lost 3 bases and the V segment lost 3 bases, leaving 9 bases of the junction unmatched. The CDR3 here is CASSSAAGEHYEQYF. The CDR3 DNA is TGCGCCAGCAGCTCGGCGGCGGGGGAGCACTACGAGCAGTACTTC.

This clone was seen a handful of times. The rearrangement joins TRBV2 to TRBJ1-5; no reliable D call. This CDR3 has 13 amino acids. The ends were cut back, 4 bases at V and 5 bases at J, with 9 bases in the middle. Germline V CDR1 and CDR2: SNHLY, FYNNEI. The CDR3 spells CASSGTKDQPQHF. CDR3 bases: TGTGCCAGCAGTGGGACTAAGGATCAGCCCCAGCATTTT. The variable domain in full, with the rest retrieved from reference TRBV2 and TRBJ1-5, is EPEVTQTPSHQVTQMGQEVILRCVPISNHLYFYWYRQILGQKVEFLVSFYNNEISEKSEIFDDQFSVERPDGSNFTLKIRSTKLEDSAMYFCASSGTKDQPQHFGDGTRLSIL.

The rearrangement links TRBV10-3 to TRBJ1-2, with 10 bases lining up with TRBD1. V lost 7 bases to trimming and J lost 7 bases; unmatched junction nucleotides: 9. The germline V gene encodes CDR1 ENHRY and CDR2 SYGVKD. The CDR3 runs to 14 residues. The CDR3 DNA reads TGTGCCATCACCCTCCGGGACAGGGGAGGTGGCTACACCTTC. It specifies CAITLRDRGGGYTF.

This sequence joins TRBV10-2 and TRBJ2-7; 10 bases align to TRBD1. Germline CDR1 WSHSY, CDR2 SAAADI. This CDR3 region has 14 residues. The V gene end was trimmed by 6 bases and the J gene end by 4 bases; junction bases not matched to a gene: 6. The CDR3: CASRRQGAVYEQYF. In DNA, the CDR3 is TGCGCCAGCAGGCGACAGGGGGCGGTTTACGAGCAGTACTTC.

V and J are TRBV13 and TRBJ2-3, with a weak D call TRBD2 (6 bases). The germline V gene encodes CDR1 PRHDT and CDR2 FYEKMQ (reference sequence). Trimming took 2 bases from V and 4 from J, leaving 13 bases between them. There are 15 residues in the CDR3. The CDR3 sequence: CASSLRAPGADTQYF. Written as DNA, the CDR3 is TGTGCCAGCAGCTTAAGAGCGCCGGGGGCAGATACGCAGTATTTT.